This T cell receptor (beta chain) was observed in a study of CD8 T cells in ankylosing spondylitis. Study-level findings and limits: Among TCR beta sequences, a motif of about 8 highly homologous variants appeared characteristic of ankylosing spondylitis blood. Previous work reported some of these motif variants in the synovial fluid and blood of reactive arthritis.

TCRdb itself ran the 5' RACE reads through MiXCR, one entry per CDR3 protein. The sample has 200,000 to 300,000 distinct CDR3 sequences, approximately 8% seen once. Germline-derived CDR1 and CDR2 are LGHDT and YNNKEL (reference sequence). The CDR3 covers 16 residues. V was trimmed by 4 bases and J by 7 bases, leaving 19 bases between them. Many counts were recorded for this clonotype. Its antigen is still unknown. The chain combines TRBV3-1 with TRBJ2-2; D unresolved. The TCR comes from a female donor with ankylosing spondylitis or in good health (not recorded which). The source material was blood, either unsorted or a sorted T cell fraction (not recorded which). Written as DNA, the CDR3 is TGTGCCAGCAGCCCCATAGGCGAGCGACAAAGCGGGGAGCTGTTTTTT. It is translated as CASSPIGERQSGELFF.